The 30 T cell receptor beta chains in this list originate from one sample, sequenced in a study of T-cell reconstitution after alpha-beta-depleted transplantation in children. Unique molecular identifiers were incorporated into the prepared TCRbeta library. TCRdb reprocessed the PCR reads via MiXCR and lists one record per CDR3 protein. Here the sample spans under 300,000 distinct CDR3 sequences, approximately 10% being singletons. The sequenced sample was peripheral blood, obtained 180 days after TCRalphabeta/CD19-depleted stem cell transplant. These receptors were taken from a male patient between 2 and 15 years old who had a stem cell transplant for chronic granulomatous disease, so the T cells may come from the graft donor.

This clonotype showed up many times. CDR3 coding DNA: TGTGCCAGCAGTGAAGGGTTTGGCTACACCTTC. Translation gives CASSEGFGYTF. The chain is built from TRBV25-1 and TRBJ1-2; the D is unclear. V shed 2 bases and J shed 7 bases, with 5 bases lying between them. Germline V gene lookup returns CDR1 MGHDK and CDR2 SYGVNS. The CDR3 is 11 amino acids.

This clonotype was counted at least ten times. CDR3 amino acids: CASSARTGGNYGYTF. As DNA, the CDR3 is TGTGCCAGCAGCGCTCGGACAGGGGGTAACTATGGCTACACCTTC. This sequence joins TRBV9 and TRBJ1-2, with 10 positions matching TRBD1. Germline CDR1 and CDR2: SGDLS and YYNGEE. Trimming at V came to 3 bases and at J to 1 base, leaving 3 bases not matched to a gene. CDR3 length: 15 amino acids.

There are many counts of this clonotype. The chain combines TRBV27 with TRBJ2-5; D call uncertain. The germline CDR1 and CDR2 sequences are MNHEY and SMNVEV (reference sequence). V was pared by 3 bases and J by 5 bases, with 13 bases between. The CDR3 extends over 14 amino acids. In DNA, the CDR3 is TGTGCCAGCAGTTTGGGCGGTGCCCCGGAGACCCAGTACTTC. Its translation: CASSLGGAPETQYF.

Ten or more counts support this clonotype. CDR3 sequence: CASSLVAETYNEQFF. In DNA form, the CDR3 reads TGCGCCAGCAGCTTGGTTGCGGAGACCTACAATGAGCAGTTCTTC. The rearrangement uses TRBV5-1 and TRBJ2-1; D call uncertain. The CDR3 runs to 15 residues. V lost 0 bases and J 2 bases, leaving 9 bases between the germline ends. In germline, CDR1 is SGHRS, CDR2 YFSETQ.

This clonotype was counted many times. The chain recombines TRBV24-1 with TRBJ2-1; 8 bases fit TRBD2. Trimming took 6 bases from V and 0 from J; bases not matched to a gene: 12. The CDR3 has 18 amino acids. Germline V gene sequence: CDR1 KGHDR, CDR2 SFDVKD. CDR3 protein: CATSPTGLAGHSYNEQFF. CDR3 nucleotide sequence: TGTGCCACCAGTCCAACAGGGCTAGCGGGCCACTCCTACAATGAGCAGTTCTTC.

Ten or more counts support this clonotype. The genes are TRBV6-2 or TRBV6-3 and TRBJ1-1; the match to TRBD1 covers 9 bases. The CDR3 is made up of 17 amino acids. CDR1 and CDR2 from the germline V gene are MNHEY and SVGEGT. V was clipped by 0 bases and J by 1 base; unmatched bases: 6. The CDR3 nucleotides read TGTGCCAGCAGTTACTCGACCCGGGACAGGGAGAACACTGAAGCTTTCTTT. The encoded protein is CASSYSTRDRENTEAFF.

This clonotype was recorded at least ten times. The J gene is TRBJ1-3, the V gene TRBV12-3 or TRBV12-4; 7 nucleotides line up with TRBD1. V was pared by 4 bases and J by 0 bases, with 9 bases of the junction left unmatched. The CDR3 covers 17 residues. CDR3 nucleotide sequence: TGTGCCAGCAGTTCCGCCAACAGGGGCGCCTCTGGAAACACCATATATTTT. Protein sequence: CASSSANRGASGNTIYF.

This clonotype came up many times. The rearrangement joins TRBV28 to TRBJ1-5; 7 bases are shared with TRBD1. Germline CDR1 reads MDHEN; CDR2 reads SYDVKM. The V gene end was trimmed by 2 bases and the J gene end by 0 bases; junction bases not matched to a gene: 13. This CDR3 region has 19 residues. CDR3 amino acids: CASSLLGQAKDYSNQPQHF. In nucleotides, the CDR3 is TGTGCCAGCAGTTTACTTGGACAGGCCAAAGATTATAGCAATCAGCCCCAGCATTTT.

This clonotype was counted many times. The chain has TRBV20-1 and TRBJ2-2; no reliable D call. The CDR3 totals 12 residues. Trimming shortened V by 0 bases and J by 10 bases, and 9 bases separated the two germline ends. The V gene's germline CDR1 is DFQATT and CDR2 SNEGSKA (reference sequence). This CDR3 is CSAREGHKELFF. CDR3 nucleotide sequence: TGCAGTGCTAGAGAAGGCCATAAGGAGCTGTTTTTT.

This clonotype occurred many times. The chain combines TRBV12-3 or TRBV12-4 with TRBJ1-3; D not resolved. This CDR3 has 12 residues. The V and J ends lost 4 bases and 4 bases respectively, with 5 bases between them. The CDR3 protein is CASSWEGNTIYF. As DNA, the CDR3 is TGTGCCAGCAGTTGGGAAGGAAACACCATATATTTT.

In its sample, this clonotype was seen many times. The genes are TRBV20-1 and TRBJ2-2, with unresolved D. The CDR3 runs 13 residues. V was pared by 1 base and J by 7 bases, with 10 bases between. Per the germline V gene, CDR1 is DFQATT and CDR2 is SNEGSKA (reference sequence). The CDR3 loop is CSARGSGYGELFF. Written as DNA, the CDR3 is TGCAGTGCTAGAGGTTCCGGGTACGGGGAGCTGTTTTTT.

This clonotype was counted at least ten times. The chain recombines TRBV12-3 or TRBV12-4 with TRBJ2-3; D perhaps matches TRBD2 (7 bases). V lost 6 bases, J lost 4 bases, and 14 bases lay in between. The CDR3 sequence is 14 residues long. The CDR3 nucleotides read TGTGCCAGCAGGGTTCGGGGGGCGGCAGATACGCAGTATTTT. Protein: CASRVRGAADTQYF.

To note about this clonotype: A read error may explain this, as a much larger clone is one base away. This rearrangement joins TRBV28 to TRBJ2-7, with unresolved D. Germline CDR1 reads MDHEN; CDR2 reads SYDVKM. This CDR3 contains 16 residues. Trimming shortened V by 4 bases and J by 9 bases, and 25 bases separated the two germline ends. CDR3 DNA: TGTGCCAGCAGTTCTCCCCGGGCTGCCAACGACGCTGCGCAGTACTTC. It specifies CASSSPRAANDAAQYF.

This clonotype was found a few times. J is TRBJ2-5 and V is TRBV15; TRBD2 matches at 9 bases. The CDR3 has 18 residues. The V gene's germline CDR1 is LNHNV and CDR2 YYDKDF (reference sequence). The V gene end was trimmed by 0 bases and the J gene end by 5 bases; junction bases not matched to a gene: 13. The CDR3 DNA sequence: TGTGCCACCAGCAGAGATGATGTTTCCGCGGGAGGGCGGGAGACCCAGTACTTC. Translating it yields CATSRDDVSAGGRETQYF.

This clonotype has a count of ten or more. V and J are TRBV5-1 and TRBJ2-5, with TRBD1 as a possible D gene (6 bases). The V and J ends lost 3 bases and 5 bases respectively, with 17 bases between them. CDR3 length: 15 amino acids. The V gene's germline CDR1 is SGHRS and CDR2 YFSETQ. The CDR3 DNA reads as TGCGCCAGCAGCTCCGACAGGCCTCCGAGGGAGACCCAGTACTTC. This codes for CASSSDRPPRETQYF.

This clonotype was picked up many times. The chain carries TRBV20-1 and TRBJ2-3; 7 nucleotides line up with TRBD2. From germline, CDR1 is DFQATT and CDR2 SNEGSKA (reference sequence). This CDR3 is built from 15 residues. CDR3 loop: CSGSEREGYTDTQYF. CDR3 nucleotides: TGCAGCGGATCGGAGAGGGAGGGGTATACAGATACGCAGTATTTT.

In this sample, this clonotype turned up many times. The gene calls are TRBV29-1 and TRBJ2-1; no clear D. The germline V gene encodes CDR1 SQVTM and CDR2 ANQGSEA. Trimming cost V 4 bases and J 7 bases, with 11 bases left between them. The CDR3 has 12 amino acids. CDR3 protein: CSVAPLSNEQFF. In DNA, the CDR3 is TGCAGCGTTGCCCCCTTAAGTAATGAGCAGTTCTTC.

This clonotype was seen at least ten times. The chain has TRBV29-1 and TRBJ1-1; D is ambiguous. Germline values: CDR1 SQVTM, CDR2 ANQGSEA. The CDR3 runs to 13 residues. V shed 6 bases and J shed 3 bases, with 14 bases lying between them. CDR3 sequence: CSVTRGGYTEAFF. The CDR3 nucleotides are TGCAGCGTCACCCGCGGAGGGTACACTGAAGCTTTCTTT.

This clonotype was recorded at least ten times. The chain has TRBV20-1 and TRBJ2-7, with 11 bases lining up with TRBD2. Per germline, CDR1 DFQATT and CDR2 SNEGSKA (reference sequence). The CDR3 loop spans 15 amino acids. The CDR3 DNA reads TGCACCGCGGAGGCCCTAGCGGGAGGTGGGTTCGAGCAGTACTTC. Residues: CTAEALAGGGFEQYF.

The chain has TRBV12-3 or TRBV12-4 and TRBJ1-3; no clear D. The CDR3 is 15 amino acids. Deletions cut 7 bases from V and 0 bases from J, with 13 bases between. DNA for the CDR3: TGTGCCAGCAAGAATGTTTTGATCTCTGGAAACACCATATATTTT. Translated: CASKNVLISGNTIYF.

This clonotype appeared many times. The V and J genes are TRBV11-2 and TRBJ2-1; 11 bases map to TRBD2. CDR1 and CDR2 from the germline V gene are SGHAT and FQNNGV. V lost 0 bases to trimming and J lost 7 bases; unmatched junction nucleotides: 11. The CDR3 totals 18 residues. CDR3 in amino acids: CASSLDLTSGGPRNEQFF. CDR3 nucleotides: TGTGCCAGCAGCTTAGATCTTACTAGCGGGGGACCGCGAAATGAGCAGTTCTTC.

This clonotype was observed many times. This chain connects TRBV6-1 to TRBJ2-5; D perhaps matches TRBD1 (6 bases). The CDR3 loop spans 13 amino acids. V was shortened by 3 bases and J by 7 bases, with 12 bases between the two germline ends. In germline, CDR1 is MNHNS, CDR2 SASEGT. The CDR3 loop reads CASSEQGRGTQYF. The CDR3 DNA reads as TGTGCCAGCAGTGAGCAGGGGAGAGGGACCCAGTACTTC.

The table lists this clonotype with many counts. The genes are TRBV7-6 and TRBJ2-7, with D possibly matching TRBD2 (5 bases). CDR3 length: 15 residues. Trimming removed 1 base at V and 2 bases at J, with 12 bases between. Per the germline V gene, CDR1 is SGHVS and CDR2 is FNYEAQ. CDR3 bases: TGTGCCAGCAGCTTAGGGACTCTCAGCCCCTACGAGCAGTACTTC. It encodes CASSLGTLSPYEQYF. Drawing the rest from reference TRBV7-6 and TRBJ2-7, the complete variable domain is GAGVSQSPRYKVTKRGQDVALRCDPISGHVSLYWYRQALGQGPEFLTYFNYEAQQDKSGLPNDRFSAERPEGSISTLTIQRTEQRDSAMYRCASSLGTLSPYEQYFGPGTRLTVT.

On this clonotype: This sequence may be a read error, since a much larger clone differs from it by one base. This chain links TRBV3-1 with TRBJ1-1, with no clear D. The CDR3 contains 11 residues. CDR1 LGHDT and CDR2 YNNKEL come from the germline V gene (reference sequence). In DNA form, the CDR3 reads TGTACCAGCAGCCAACAGTCTGAAGCTTTCTTT. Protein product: CTSSQQSEAFF.

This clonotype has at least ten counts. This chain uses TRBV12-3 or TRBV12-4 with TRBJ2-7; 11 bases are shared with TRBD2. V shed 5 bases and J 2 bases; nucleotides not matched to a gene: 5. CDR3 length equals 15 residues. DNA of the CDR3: TGTGCCAGCAGTCGGACTAGCGGGCTAACCTACGAGCAGTACTTC. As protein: CASSRTSGLTYEQYF.

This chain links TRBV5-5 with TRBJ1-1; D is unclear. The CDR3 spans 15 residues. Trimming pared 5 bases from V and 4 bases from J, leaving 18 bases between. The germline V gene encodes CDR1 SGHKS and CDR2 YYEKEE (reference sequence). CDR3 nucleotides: TGTGCCAGCAGACCTTTTGCGGGGTGGGCCACTGAAGCTTTCTTT. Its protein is CASRPFAGWATEAFF.

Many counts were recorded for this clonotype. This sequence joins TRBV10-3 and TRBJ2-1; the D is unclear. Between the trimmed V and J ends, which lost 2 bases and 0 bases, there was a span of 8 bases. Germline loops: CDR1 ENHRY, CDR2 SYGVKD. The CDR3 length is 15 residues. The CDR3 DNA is TGTGCCATCAGTGAGCGACCAAGCTCCTACAATGAGCAGTTCTTC. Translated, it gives CAISERPSSYNEQFF.

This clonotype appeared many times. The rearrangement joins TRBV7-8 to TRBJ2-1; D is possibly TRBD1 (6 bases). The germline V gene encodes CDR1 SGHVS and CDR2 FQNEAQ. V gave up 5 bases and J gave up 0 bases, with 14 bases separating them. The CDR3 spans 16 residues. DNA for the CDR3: TGTGCCAGCAGCCTCCACCGGGACACCTCCTACAATGAGCAGTTCTTC. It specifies CASSLHRDTSYNEQFF.

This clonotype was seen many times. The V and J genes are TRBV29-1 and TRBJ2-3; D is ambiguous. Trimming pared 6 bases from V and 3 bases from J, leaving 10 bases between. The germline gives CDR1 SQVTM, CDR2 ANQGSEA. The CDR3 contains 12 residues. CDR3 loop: CSVRPMTDTQYF. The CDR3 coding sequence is TGCAGCGTGCGCCCTATGACAGATACGCAGTATTTT.

CDR3 DNA: TGTGCCAGCAGTTACGGGGGGCGAGACGAGCAGTACTTC. As protein: CASSYGGRDEQYF. This chain joins TRBV6-6 and TRBJ2-7; D is perhaps TRBD1 or TRBD2 (6 bases each). Germline-derived CDR1 and CDR2 are MNHNY and SVGAGI (reference sequence). This CDR3 comprises 13 residues. V was clipped by 2 bases and J by 5 bases, with 10 bases between them.